These T cell receptor beta chains were read from a single sample in a study of type 1 and type 2 diabetes patients. TCRdb passed the multiplex PCR reads through MiXCR, listing each CDR3 protein once. The data contain fewer than 300,000 distinct CDR3 sequences, around 47% of them seen just once; the ten biggest clones take up roughly an eighth. The sample comprised peripheral blood mononuclear cells (PBMCs). Receptors were obtained from a man aged 18 to 29 with type 2 diabetes. Each CDR3 is given with its conserved first and last residue. Fields, in order: V gene, J gene, D gene, clone size, CDR3 protein, CDR3 DNA. A D gene is named only where the DNA matches it firmly. Where a row states a size, it is once, few, many or the class of an expanded clone; other rows omit it.

v_gene: TRBV11-2
j_gene: TRBJ2-1
d_gene: -
abundance: -
CDR3aa: CASSLDPPGEQFF
CDR3nt: TGTGCCAGCAGCTTAGACCCCCCGGGGGAGCAGTTCTTC

v_gene: TRBV7-7
j_gene: TRBJ1-2
d_gene: TRBD1
abundance: -
CDR3aa: CASTRDRGANYGYTF
CDR3nt: TGTGCCAGCACCCGGGACAGGGGGGCTAACTATGGCTACACCTTC

v_gene: TRBV9
j_gene: TRBJ2-5
d_gene: TRBD1
abundance: few
CDR3aa: CASSDRDRVTETQYF
CDR3nt: TGTGCCAGCAGCGACCGGGACAGGGTCACGGAGACCCAGTACTTC

v_gene: TRBV29-1
j_gene: TRBJ2-3
d_gene: -
abundance: -
CDR3aa: CSVVSGDTQYF
CDR3nt: TGCAGCGTTGTTTCTGGGGATACGCAGTATTTT

v_gene: TRBV9
j_gene: TRBJ2-7
d_gene: -
abundance: -
CDR3aa: CASSSRLAYEQYF
CDR3nt: TGTGCCAGCAGCTCTCGACTAGCCTACGAGCAGTACTTC

v_gene: TRBV3-1
j_gene: TRBJ2-7
d_gene: TRBD2
abundance: few
CDR3aa: CASSLGLAGAYEQYF
CDR3nt: TGTGCCAGCAGCCTTGGACTAGCGGGAGCATACGAGCAGTACTTC

v_gene: TRBV20-1
j_gene: TRBJ2-4
d_gene: -
abundance: few
CDR3aa: CSALNGQLNIQYF
CDR3nt: TGCAGTGCTCTCAATGGGCAGCTAAACATTCAGTACTTC

v_gene: TRBV20-1
j_gene: TRBJ1-5
d_gene: -
abundance: -
CDR3aa: CSAAQGVQSNQPQHF
CDR3nt: TGCAGTGCGGCGCAGGGCGTGCAGAGCAATCAGCCCCAGCATTTT

v_gene: TRBV4-1
j_gene: TRBJ1-5
d_gene: -
abundance: -
CDR3aa: CASSQMIGVEVSLTANQPQHF
CDR3nt: TGCGCCAGCAGCCAGATGATTGGGGTAGAGGTATCCCTAACAGCCAATCAGCCCCAGCATTTT

v_gene: TRBV25-1
j_gene: TRBJ2-5
d_gene: -
abundance: -
CDR3aa: CASSDPRGAGVETQYF
CDR3nt: TGTGCCAGCAGTGATCCAAGGGGGGCAGGGGTAGAGACCCAGTACTTC

v_gene: TRBV19
j_gene: TRBJ1-1
d_gene: TRBD1
abundance: -
CDR3aa: CASSLDRNQKQNTEAFF
CDR3nt: TGTGCCAGTTCGCTGGACAGGAACCAGAAGCAGAACACTGAAGCTTTCTTT

v_gene: TRBV6-2/TRBV6-3
j_gene: TRBJ2-7
d_gene: TRBD2
abundance: -
CDR3aa: CASSYLAGSSYEQYF
CDR3nt: TGTGCCAGCAGCTATCTAGCGGGGAGCTCCTACGAGCAGTACTTC

v_gene: TRBV6-2/TRBV6-3
j_gene: TRBJ2-1
d_gene: TRBD2
abundance: few
CDR3aa: CASSQGLAGSDEQFF
CDR3nt: TGTGCCAGCAGTCAGGGACTAGCGGGGTCGGATGAGCAGTTCTTC

v_gene: TRBV2
j_gene: TRBJ2-3
d_gene: TRBD1
abundance: few
CDR3aa: CASSEEGTGGVTDTQYF
CDR3nt: TGTGCCAGCAGTGAAGAAGGGACAGGGGGCGTCACAGATACGCAGTATTTT

v_gene: TRBV9
j_gene: TRBJ1-2
d_gene: TRBD1
abundance: once
CDR3aa: CASSTWTGGYGYTF
CDR3nt: TGTGCCAGCAGCACCTGGACAGGGGGATATGGCTACACCTTC

v_gene: TRBV5-1
j_gene: TRBJ1-1
d_gene: -
abundance: -
CDR3aa: CASSPALAFF
CDR3nt: TGCGCCAGCAGCCCGGCTTTGGCTTTCTTT

v_gene: TRBV6-4
j_gene: TRBJ2-2
d_gene: -
abundance: few
CDR3aa: CASSDSTETGELFF
CDR3nt: TGTGCCAGCAGTGACTCGACCGAGACCGGGGAGCTGTTTTTT

v_gene: TRBV19
j_gene: TRBJ1-2
d_gene: TRBD1
abundance: few
CDR3aa: CASSIADRDSDNYGYTF
CDR3nt: TGTGCCAGTAGTATCGCTGACCGGGACAGCGATAACTATGGCTACACCTTC

v_gene: TRBV7-3
j_gene: TRBJ1-2
d_gene: -
abundance: -
CDR3aa: CASSSINSTRRKYGYTF
CDR3nt: TGTGCCAGCAGCTCAATAAACAGCACCCGACGCAAATATGGCTACACCTTC

v_gene: TRBV2
j_gene: TRBJ1-2
d_gene: -
abundance: few
CDR3aa: CASSLYGRASDGYTF
CDR3nt: TGTGCCAGCAGTTTATACGGCAGGGCAAGCGATGGCTACACCTTC

v_gene: TRBV19
j_gene: TRBJ1-4
d_gene: -
abundance: -
CDR3aa: CASSRQKNNEKLFF
CDR3nt: TGTGCCAGTAGTCGGCAGAAGAATAATGAAAAACTGTTTTTT

v_gene: TRBV12-3/TRBV12-4
j_gene: TRBJ2-3
d_gene: -
abundance: few
CDR3aa: CASSTMTPSTDTQYF
CDR3nt: TGTGCCAGCAGTACGATGACCCCTAGCACAGATACGCAGTATTTT

v_gene: TRBV2
j_gene: TRBJ2-7
d_gene: TRBD1
abundance: many
CDR3aa: CASASSRDRGSYEQYF
CDR3nt: TGTGCCAGCGCCAGCAGTCGGGACAGGGGATCCTACGAGCAGTACTTC

v_gene: TRBV20-1
j_gene: TRBJ1-1
d_gene: TRBD1
abundance: -
CDR3aa: CSARDEGQGFTEAFF
CDR3nt: TGCAGTGCTAGAGATGAGGGACAGGGATTCACTGAAGCTTTCTTT

v_gene: TRBV2
j_gene: TRBJ2-3
d_gene: -
abundance: many
CDR3aa: CASHMEYF
CDR3nt: TGTGCCAGCCATATGGAGTATTTT

v_gene: TRBV2
j_gene: TRBJ1-6
d_gene: TRBD1
abundance: many
CDR3aa: CASSPGQGNSPLHF
CDR3nt: TGTGCCAGCAGCCCGGGACAGGGCAATTCACCCCTCCACTTT

v_gene: TRBV20-1
j_gene: TRBJ2-7
d_gene: TRBD2
abundance: few
CDR3aa: CSARVWGGSPYEQYF
CDR3nt: TGCAGTGCTAGAGTGTGGGGGGGGTCCCCCTACGAGCAGTACTTC

v_gene: TRBV6-5
j_gene: TRBJ1-4
d_gene: TRBD1
abundance: -
CDR3aa: CASSVDRGANEKLFF
CDR3nt: TGTGCCAGCAGTGTCGACAGGGGGGCTAATGAAAAACTGTTTTTT

v_gene: TRBV10-3
j_gene: TRBJ1-1
d_gene: -
abundance: many
CDR3aa: CAISGISQDTEAFF
CDR3nt: TGTGCCATCAGCGGAATAAGTCAGGATACTGAAGCTTTCTTT

v_gene: TRBV28
j_gene: TRBJ1-4
d_gene: -
abundance: -
CDR3aa: CASSRGTAEKLFF
CDR3nt: TGTGCCAGCAGTAGAGGGACGGCGGAAAAACTGTTTTTT